The 8 T cell receptor beta chains below come from one sample, sequenced in a study of blood T cells in healthy people across ages. A second PCR of roughly 6 to 12 cycles used a sample-barcoded 5' primer and a J-beta primer mix. MiXCR, applied by TCRdb to the 5' RACE reads, yields one record per CDR3 protein. This table has approximately 830,000 distinct CDR3 sequences, roughly 60% appearing once. Sample: blood. Every receptor here comes from a man aged 30 to 39 in good health.

With regard to this clonotype: This may be a read error: a much more frequent sequence differs by one nucleotide. V is TRBV2 and J is TRBJ2-5, with D uncertain. TRBJ2-7 explains the end of the DNA better; the J call may be wrong. The germline V gene has CDR1 SNHLY and CDR2 FYNNEI. The CDR3 is made up of 10 amino acids. The CDR3 DNA reads TGTGCCAGCAGATTCTACGAGCAGTACTTC. It yields the protein CASRFYEQYF.

This clonotype was recorded a few times. The chain recombines TRBV7-2 with TRBJ1-6, with D possibly TRBD1 on 5 matching bases. The CDR3 is 16 residues long. Trimming shortened V by 1 base and J by 7 bases, and 14 bases separated the two germline ends. Germline lookup yields CDR1 SGHTA and CDR2 FQGNSA. CDR3 protein: CASSLVPGPRNSPLHF. Written as DNA, the CDR3 is TGTGCCAGCAGCTTAGTGCCAGGGCCAAGGAATTCACCCCTCCACTTT.

In its sample, this clonotype was seen a few times. The chain is built from TRBV4-2 and TRBJ1-2; D not certain. The CDR3 sequence is 14 residues long. In germline, CDR1 is LGHNA, CDR2 YNFKEQ. Between the trimmed V and J ends, which lost 4 bases and 7 bases, there was a span of 16 bases. The CDR3 nucleotides are TGTGCCAGCAGCCCATCCGTGGGATATAGTGGCTACACCTTC. Translating it yields CASSPSVGYSGYTF.

J is TRBJ2-3 and V is TRBV11-1; D not certain. The length of the CDR3 is 16 residues. Germline loops: CDR1 SGHAT, CDR2 FQDESV (reference sequence). V was shortened by 3 bases and J by 1 base, with 14 bases between the two germline ends. CDR3 nucleotide sequence: TGTGCCAGCAGCTTCTCTGCCTACCGACGCACAGATACGCAGTATTTT. It specifies CASSFSAYRRTDTQYF.

The sample holds a few counts of this clonotype. The rearrangement uses TRBV14 and TRBJ2-1; D is unresolved. Germline lookup yields CDR1 SGHDN and CDR2 FVKESK. Trimming left V 0 bases short and J 2 bases short, with 8 bases between. The CDR3 sequence is 15 residues long. As DNA, the CDR3 is TGTGCCAGCAGCCAAGAAGCAGAAACCTACAATGAGCAGTTCTTC. Translating it yields CASSQEAETYNEQFF.

The chain combines TRBV10-3 with TRBJ2-5; D is unclear. Germline-derived CDR1 and CDR2 are ENHRY and SYGVKD. The CDR3 totals 16 residues. V was cut by 0 bases and J by 0 bases, with 11 bases left in between. This CDR3 is CAISESARQHQETQYF. The CDR3 DNA follows: TGTGCCATCAGTGAGTCGGCCCGGCAGCACCAAGAGACCCAGTACTTC.

This clonotype was observed a single time. The genes are TRBV6-2 or TRBV6-3 and TRBJ2-1; 7 bases are shared with TRBD1. The germline V gene encodes CDR1 MNHEY and CDR2 SVGEGT. Trimming took 7 bases from V and 5 from J; bases not matched to a gene: 5. CDR3 length: 13 residues. The CDR3 nucleotides are TGTGCCAGCAACCGGGACAGCCACAATGAGCAGTTCTTC. Protein: CASNRDSHNEQFF.

With regard to this clonotype: A junction boundary mismatches the germline segment, possibly from a read error. The V call is TRBV6-6, the J call TRBJ2-3; the D call may be TRBD1 or TRBD2 (5 bases each). The CDR3 is 14 residues long. The germline CDR1 and CDR2 sequences are MNHNY and SVGAGI (reference sequence). The CDR3 bases are TGTGCCAGCAGTTACGTCGGGGTGACAGATCCGCAGTATTTT. Amino acid sequence: CASSYVGVTDPQYF.